This T cell receptor (beta chain) is from a study of CD8+CD57+ T cells in acquired aplastic anemia (dated 2018 in TCRdb). About the study as a whole: On average, sorted CD4+ and CD8+ cells yielded around 3.4 ug of extracted DNA, with a range of roughly 0.18 to 30 ug. Healthy donor samples averaged about 9.8 million reads for CD4+ and about 12 million for CD8+ cells. Results and caveats for the whole study, not just this receptor: Between patients and healthy controls, no significant difference in CD8+ Simpson's diversity was found (P=0.060). About 30 CD8+ CDR3 sequences were found in both patients and controls but appeared to be highly expressed in patients and within the immunodominant clones of the patients.

From the cysteine up to the phenylalanine, the CDR3 has a length of 13 residues. Only CDR3 DNA is held: 39 bases, read in frame from base 1. The germline V gene provides CDR1 LGHNA and CDR2 YNFKEQ. The V and J ends are trimmed by 1 base and 9 bases, leaving 10 bases between them. Genomic DNA was used as template for profiling of TCR beta VDJ combinations and CDR3 sequences. An Illumina HiSeq 2000 was the platform used for TCR repertoire sequencing. The study's processing was this. Repertoire assessment relied on Simpson's diversity index, CDR3 size and DJ length profiles, and TRBV/TRBJ rearrangement plots. The most abundant DNA sequence in the deep sequencing data was defined as the immunodominant clone. CDR3 amino acid sequences were checked for sharing between subjects and were compared against published repertoires and the VDJdb database. TCRdb cleaned the public reads at Q25 with fastp, built clones with MiXCR and kept in-frame beta chains. All rows with the same CDR3 protein become a single entry with the most common DNA and genes. The V and J calls come from TCRdb's annotation, not from the publication. Across this sample there are around 150,000 distinct CDR3 sequences, with around two fifths seen only once. Around 8.4% of the sample rests with the top ten.

In this study, sorted CD4+ and CD8+ T cells from the blood of healthy subjects and of severe aplastic anemia patients had their TCR repertoires deep-sequenced. Ficoll-Paque density gradient centrifugation was used to isolate peripheral blood mononuclear cells. Before DNA was extracted, CD4+ and CD8+ T cells were sorted using either FACS or magnetic beads. In its sample, this clonotype was seen many times. Its target antigen remains unknown. Per-base quality was not reported, and no clone a single base away is much larger than it. Sequencing was carried out using sorted CD4+, CD8+, or CD8+CD57+ T cells (not recorded which) from PBMCs. The V and J segments used are TRBV4-2 and TRBJ2-1; a confident D gene designation cannot be given. The receptor comes from a human donor in good health, serving as a control. The bases read TGTGCCAGCAGCCAAGTTAGCCGGCTTGAGCAGTTCTTC. This yields the protein CASSQVSRLEQFF.